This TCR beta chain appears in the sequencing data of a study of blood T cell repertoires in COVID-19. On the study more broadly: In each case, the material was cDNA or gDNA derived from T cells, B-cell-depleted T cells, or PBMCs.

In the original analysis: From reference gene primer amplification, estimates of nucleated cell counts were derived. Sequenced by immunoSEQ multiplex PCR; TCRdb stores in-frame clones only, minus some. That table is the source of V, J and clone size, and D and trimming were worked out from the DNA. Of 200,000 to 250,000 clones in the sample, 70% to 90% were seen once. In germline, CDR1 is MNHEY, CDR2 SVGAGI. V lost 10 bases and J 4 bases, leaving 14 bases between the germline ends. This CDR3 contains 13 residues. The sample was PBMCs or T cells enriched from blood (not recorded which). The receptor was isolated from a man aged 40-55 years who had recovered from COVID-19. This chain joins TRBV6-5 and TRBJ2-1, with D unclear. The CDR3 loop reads CATTLISYNEQFF. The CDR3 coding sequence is TGTGCCACGACACTGATATCTTACAATGAGCAGTTCTTC.